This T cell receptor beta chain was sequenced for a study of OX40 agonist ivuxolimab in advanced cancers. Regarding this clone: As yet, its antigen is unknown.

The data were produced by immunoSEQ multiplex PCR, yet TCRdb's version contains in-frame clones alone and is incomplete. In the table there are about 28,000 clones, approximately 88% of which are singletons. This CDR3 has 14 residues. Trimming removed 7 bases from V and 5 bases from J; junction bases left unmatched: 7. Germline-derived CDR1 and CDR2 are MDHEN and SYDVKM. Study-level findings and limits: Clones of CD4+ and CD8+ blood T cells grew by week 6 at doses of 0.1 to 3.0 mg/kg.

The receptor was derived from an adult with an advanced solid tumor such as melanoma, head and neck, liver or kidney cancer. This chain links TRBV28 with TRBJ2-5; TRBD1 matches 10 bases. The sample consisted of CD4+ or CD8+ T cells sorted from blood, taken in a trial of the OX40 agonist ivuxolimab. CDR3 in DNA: TGTGCCAGCACTAGGGACAGGGGTTGGGAGACCCAGTACTTC. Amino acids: CASTRDRGWETQYF.